This TCR beta chain was recovered during a study of T cells in Graves' hyperthyroidism and ophthalmopathy. For the diagnoses, clinical symptoms, serum thyroxine and TRAb, thyroid ultrasound and orbital computed tomography were used. The PBMCs were taken from approximately 9.7 ml of fresh peripheral blood. Amplified TCR beta CDR3 regions derived from RNA transcripts. The TCR CDR3 first-round RT-PCR relied on the HTBI primer set. TCRdb itself ran the multiplex PCR reads through MiXCR, one entry per CDR3 protein. The sample lists roughly 660,000 distinct CDR3 sequences; approximately 15% were seen once. This TCR came from a man aged 45-60 years with Graves' hyperthyroidism. Sequencing input: blood.

This chain's CDR3 is CASSPGTSLMDEQYF. For the CDR3, the DNA is TGTGCCAGCAGTCCAGGGACTTCCCTCATGGACGAGCAGTACTTC. The chain links TRBV6-4 to TRBJ2-7; D may be TRBD2 (6 bases). The CDR3 has 15 residues. V was cut by 5 bases and J by 5 bases, with 19 bases left in between. Germline V CDR1 and CDR2: MRHNA, SNTAGT.